Listed below are T cell receptor beta chains from one sample, sequenced in a study of blood T cell repertoires in COVID-19. Profiling relied on immunoSEQ multiplex PCR, and the TCRdb table lists in-frame clones only, not all of them. The top ten hold around 9.3% of the sample, which has about 400,000 clones, approximately 90% seen once. Specimen: PBMCs or T cells enriched from blood (not recorded which). These receptors were collected from a woman in her fifties or sixties who had recovered from COVID-19. Each CDR3 is given with its conserved first and last residue. Each record gives: V gene, D gene, clone size, J gene, CDR3 protein, CDR3 DNA. A D gene is named only where the DNA matches it firmly. Clone size is not always given. Where it is, it says once, few, many or a class for expanded clones.

TRBV3-1/TRBV3-2	NA	NA	TRBJ2-2	CASSNSGTGELFF	TGTGCCAGCAGCAATAGCGGCACCGGGGAGCTGTTTTTT
TRBV3-1/TRBV3-2	NA	NA	TRBJ1-2	CASSQDLIATGRTGYGYTF	TGTGCCAGCAGCCAAGATCTGATCGCGACAGGACGGACCGGCTATGGCTACACCTTC
TRBV6-2/TRBV6-3	TRBD2	many	TRBJ2-3	CASSFGTSTDTQYF	TGTGCCAGCAGTTTCGGGACTAGTACAGATACGCAGTATTTT
TRBV7-2	TRBD1	NA	TRBJ1-2	CASSLGTGGYGYTF	TGTGCCAGCAGCTTAGGGACAGGGGGCTATGGCTACACCTTC
TRBV6-1	NA	NA	TRBJ1-5	CASSEAYSGQPQHF	TGTGCCAGCAGTGAAGCGTACAGCGGTCAGCCCCAGCATTTT
TRBV2	NA	once	TRBJ2-5	CASRTRKVQSRTQYF	TGTGCCAGCAGGACAAGAAAAGTCCAGTCAAGGACCCAGTACTTC
TRBV18	NA	NA	TRBJ1-1	CASSPRQDSEAFF	TGTGCCAGCTCACCAAGACAGGACTCTGAAGCTTTCTTT
TRBV5-6	TRBD1	NA	TRBJ2-5	CASGTGRRETQYF	TGTGCCAGCGGGACAGGGAGGCGAGAGACCCAGTACTTC
TRBV4-3	TRBD1	NA	TRBJ1-5	CASSQDGGTGAFSPQHF	TGCGCCAGCAGCCAAGATGGCGGGACAGGGGCCTTTTCCCCCCAGCATTTT
TRBV7-9	NA	NA	TRBJ2-4	CASSPPHRVGNIQYF	TGTGCCAGCAGTCCGCCTCACAGGGTCGGAAACATTCAGTACTTC
TRBV18	TRBD2	few	TRBJ2-1	CASSPFSAGGFGEQFF	TGTGCCAGCTCACCATTCTCAGCGGGGGGGTTCGGTGAGCAGTTCTTC
TRBV7-2	NA	NA	TRBJ1-1	CASSFRVGANTEAFF	TGTGCCAGCAGCTTCAGGGTTGGGGCGAACACTGAAGCTTTCTTT
TRBV19	NA	once	TRBJ1-5	CASSTGNQPQHF	TGTGCCAGTAGTACGGGGAATCAGCCCCAGCATTTT
TRBV28	NA	NA	TRBJ1-2	CASSPGPVNYGYTF	TGTGCCAGCAGCCCCGGTCCGGTTAACTATGGCTACACCTTC
TRBV7-2	TRBD1	once	TRBJ2-7	CASSHSPSRGSSYEQYF	TGTGCCAGCAGTCACTCCCCTTCCAGGGGGAGCTCCTACGAGCAGTACTTC
TRBV29-1	NA	NA	TRBJ2-5	CSVEVADQETQYF	TGCAGCGTTGAGGTAGCGGACCAAGAGACCCAGTACTTC
TRBV7-2	TRBD2	NA	TRBJ2-1	CASSSSGGALYEQFF	TGTGCCAGCAGCTCCAGCGGGGGGGCCTTGTATGAGCAGTTCTTC
TRBV6-6	NA	NA	TRBJ1-1	CASSYSIRSYEAFF	TGTGCCAGCAGTTACTCGATTAGAAGTTACGAAGCTTTCTTT
TRBV4-1	NA	NA	TRBJ1-2	CASSPYWGSYGYTF	TGCGCCAGCAGCCCCTATTGGGGCAGTTATGGCTACACCTTC
TRBV5-1	TRBD1	NA	TRBJ1-1	CASSPRGFGTEAFF	TGCGCCAGCAGCCCCAGGGGGTTTGGCACTGAAGCTTTCTTT